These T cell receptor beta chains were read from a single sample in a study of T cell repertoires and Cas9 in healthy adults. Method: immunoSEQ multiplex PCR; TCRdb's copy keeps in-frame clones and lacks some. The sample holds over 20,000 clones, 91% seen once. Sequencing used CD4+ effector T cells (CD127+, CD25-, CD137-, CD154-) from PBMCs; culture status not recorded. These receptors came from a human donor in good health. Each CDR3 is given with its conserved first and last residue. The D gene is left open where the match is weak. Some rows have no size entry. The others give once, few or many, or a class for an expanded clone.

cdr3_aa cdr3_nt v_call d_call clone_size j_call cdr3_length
CASSQNRDSSYEQYF TGTGCCAGCAGCCAAAACCGGGACAGCTCCTACGAGCAGTACTTC TRBV11-2 TRBD1 NA TRBJ2-7 15
CSAQGREKLFF TGCAGTGCCCAGGGACGGGAAAAACTGTTTTTT TRBV20-1 NA NA TRBJ1-4 11
CASSPRTGLSYEQYF TGTGCCAGCAGTCCTCGGACAGGGCTCTCCTACGAGCAGTACTTC TRBV11-1 TRBD1 NA TRBJ2-7 15
CASSRDGGSTQYF TGCGCCAGCAGCCGAGACGGAGGGTCGACCCAGTACTTC TRBV4-3 NA NA TRBJ2-5 13
CASSTQYRGTDTQYF TGTGCCAGCAGTACCCAGTACAGGGGGACAGATACGCAGTATTTT TRBV6-1 TRBD1 NA TRBJ2-3 15
CASGTKGGYTF TGTGCCAGTGGGACCAAGGGAGGCTACACCTTC TRBV19 NA NA TRBJ1-2 11
CASSLDFTNYGYTF TGTGCCAGCAGCTTAGATTTTACTAACTATGGCTACACCTTC TRBV11-2 NA NA TRBJ1-2 14
CASSLRSRSVYNEQFF TGTGCCAGCAGCTTACGATCTAGGTCGGTCTACAATGAGCAGTTCTTC TRBV7-6 NA NA TRBJ2-1 16
CASSQGRTAGTGELFF TGCGCCAGCAGCCAAGGACGAACAGCGGGAACCGGGGAGCTGTTTTTT TRBV4-1 TRBD2 once TRBJ2-2 16
CASSSGETQYF TGCGCCAGCAGCTCGGGAGAGACCCAGTACTTC TRBV5-1 NA NA TRBJ2-5 11
CASSTGPGDYGYTF TGTGCCAGCAGTACTGGGCCGGGGGATTATGGCTACACCTTC TRBV6-4 NA NA TRBJ1-2 14
CAISESRAGGAETQYF TGTGCCATCAGTGAGTCTCGGGCAGGGGGCGCAGAGACCCAGTACTTC TRBV10-3 TRBD1 NA TRBJ2-5 16
CASSLRSLQETQYF TGTGCCAGCAGCTTACGGTCCCTTCAAGAGACCCAGTACTTC TRBV7-8 NA NA TRBJ2-5 14
CASSPREGGNQPQHF TGTGCCAGCAGCCCTCGGGAGGGCGGCAATCAGCCCCAGCATTTT TRBV7-2 NA NA TRBJ1-5 15
CASSYLAGGYNEQFF TGTGCCAGCAGTTACCTAGCGGGAGGGTACAATGAGCAGTTCTTC TRBV27 TRBD2 NA TRBJ2-1 15
CASSGSARVGETQYF TGCGCCAGCAGTGGTAGCGCTAGGGTGGGGGAGACCCAGTACTTC TRBV5-1 NA NA TRBJ2-5 15
CAIRLADEQYF TGTGCCATAAGACTAGCGGACGAGCAGTACTTC TRBV10-3 TRBD2 few TRBJ2-7 11
CASSLDAGRLNTEAFF TGCGCCAGCAGCTTGGACGCGGGAAGACTGAACACTGAAGCTTTCTTT TRBV5-1 NA NA TRBJ1-1 16
CASSYGHSNSPLHF TGTGCCAGCAGTTACGGGCATAGCAATTCACCCCTCCACTTT TRBV6-5 NA NA TRBJ1-6 14
CASSDRDRGFVGGNTIYF TGTGCCAGCAGCGACCGGGACAGGGGATTTGTAGGTGGAAACACCATATATTTT TRBV9 TRBD1 NA TRBJ1-3 18
CAWSWDINQPQHF TGTGCCTGGAGTTGGGACATCAATCAGCCCCAGCATTTT TRBV30 NA NA TRBJ1-5 13
CASSVGQSSYEQYF TGCGCCAGCAGCGTGGGACAGAGCTCCTACGAGCAGTACTTC TRBV5-1 TRBD1 NA TRBJ2-7 14
CASSSLGGSGEQFF TGTGCCAGCAGCTCTTTAGGGGGTTCTGGGGAGCAGTTCTTC TRBV25-1 NA few TRBJ2-1 14
CASSQAPGLAGSTRGTQYF TGTGCCAGCAGCCAAGCCCCGGGACTAGCGGGATCGACACGGGGTACGCAGTATTTT TRBV7-9 TRBD2 NA TRBJ2-3 19
CASSLTGGREDTQYF TGTGCCAGCAGCTTGACAGGAGGACGGGAAGATACGCAGTATTTT TRBV5-4 NA once TRBJ2-3 15
CSAGGAVSYNEQFF TGCAGCGCTGGGGGGGCAGTATCCTACAATGAGCAGTTCTTC TRBV29-1 NA once TRBJ2-1 14
CAISDTLSTDTQYF TGTGCCATCTCGGACACCCTTAGCACAGATACGCAGTATTTT TRBV10-3 NA NA TRBJ2-3 14
CASSLAGGANQPQHF TGTGCCAGCAGCCTCGCGGGGGGGGCGAATCAGCCCCAGCATTTT TRBV7-9 NA NA TRBJ1-5 15
CASSSGLAGRGNEQFF TGTGCCAGCAGCTCGGGACTAGCGGGGAGAGGGAATGAGCAGTTCTTC TRBV5-4 TRBD2 NA TRBJ2-1 16
CASSGGDWDTGELFF TGTGCCAGCTCTGGCGGGGATTGGGACACCGGGGAGCTGTTTTTT TRBV6-5 NA NA TRBJ2-2 15
CASSPTRTSGASSYNEQFF TGTGCCAGCAGTCCAACCCGGACTAGCGGGGCTAGCTCCTACAATGAGCAGTTCTTC TRBV28 TRBD2 NA TRBJ2-1 19
CASSAQGFAVDYTF TGTGCCAGCAGTGCCCAGGGGTTCGCCGTTGACTACACCTTC TRBV9 NA once TRBJ1-2 14
CASGTANTGELFF TGTGCCAGCGGGACAGCGAACACCGGGGAGCTGTTTTTT TRBV5-5 TRBD1 NA TRBJ2-2 13
CASRRSGGSAYEQYF TGTGCCAGCAGACGCAGTGGGGGCAGTGCCTACGAGCAGTACTTC TRBV7-2 NA NA TRBJ2-7 15
CASSVAPGAGETQYF TGTGCCAGCAGCGTAGCCCCGGGGGCGGGAGAGACCCAGTACTTC TRBV9 NA NA TRBJ2-5 15
CASSIIGQGMNTEAFF TGTGCCAGTAGTATAATTGGACAGGGCATGAACACTGAAGCTTTCTTT TRBV19 TRBD1 NA TRBJ1-1 16
CASSWAGGYGYTF TGTGCCAGCAGTTGGGCAGGGGGCTATGGCTACACCTTC TRBV27 TRBD1 NA TRBJ1-2 13
CASSWTGDQETQYF TGCGCCAGCAGCTGGACAGGAGACCAAGAGACCCAGTACTTC TRBV5-1 TRBD1 NA TRBJ2-5 14
CASREGTGDGNTIYF TGTGCCAGCAGGGAAGGAACAGGGGATGGAAACACCATATATTTT TRBV6-1 TRBD1 NA TRBJ1-3 15
CASSMRRIYGYTF TGTGCCAGTAGTATGCGACGGATCTATGGCTACACCTTC TRBV19 NA NA TRBJ1-2 13
CATSRDPNQPQHF TGTGCCACCAGCAGAGATCCCAATCAGCCCCAGCATTTT TRBV15 NA NA TRBJ1-5 13
CASSLIQETQYF TGTGCCAGCAGTTTAATACAAGAGACCCAGTACTTC TRBV28 NA NA TRBJ2-5 12
CAISDGTANEKLFF TGTGCCATCAGTGATGGGACAGCTAATGAAAAACTGTTTTTT TRBV10-3 TRBD1 NA TRBJ1-4 14
CASSLRWAGTDTQYF TGTGCCAGCAGCTTGAGATGGGCGGGCACAGATACGCAGTATTTT TRBV5-4 NA NA TRBJ2-3 15
CASGLDTEAFF TGTGCTAGTGGTTTGGACACTGAAGCTTTCTTT TRBV12-5 NA NA TRBJ1-1 11
CASSLLGGRSSYEQYF TGTGCCAGCAGCTTGTTAGGGGGGAGGAGCTCCTACGAGCAGTACTTC TRBV5-6 NA NA TRBJ2-7 16
CASSRTGSYNEQFF TGTGCCAGCAGTCGGACAGGGTCCTACAATGAGCAGTTCTTC TRBV27 TRBD1 NA TRBJ2-1 14
CASSLETEAFF TGTGCCAGCAGCTTAGAGACAGAAGCTTTCTTT TRBV11-2 NA NA TRBJ1-1 11
CASSLGRLAGDHEQYF TGTGCCAGCAGCTTAGGGCGACTAGCGGGAGACCACGAGCAGTACTTC TRBV11-3 TRBD2 NA TRBJ2-7 16
CASMVGGGQPQHF TGTGCCAGCATGGTAGGGGGCGGACAGCCCCAGCATTTT TRBV2 TRBD1 NA TRBJ1-5 13
CASSAPGQGSGNTIYF TGTGCCAGCAGCGCCCCGGGACAGGGCTCTGGAAACACCATATATTTT TRBV2 TRBD1 few TRBJ1-3 16
CASSSQKGQSYGYTF TGTGCCAGCAGCTCTCAAAAGGGACAGTCTTATGGCTACACCTTC TRBV5-4 TRBD1 NA TRBJ1-2 15
CASSLGDRNYGYTF TGCGCCAGCAGCTTGGGCGACCGTAACTATGGCTACACCTTC TRBV5-1 NA NA TRBJ1-2 14
CASRDRYTGELFF TGTGCCAGTCGGGACCGATACACCGGGGAGCTGTTTTTT TRBV6-4 NA NA TRBJ2-2 13
CAISERGTEPNSISSYEQYF TGTGCCATCAGTGAGAGAGGGACGGAGCCTAACTCCATCAGCTCCTACGAGCAGTACTTC TRBV10-3 NA NA TRBJ2-7 20
CASSHGQGSNSPLHF TGCGCCAGCAGCCACGGACAGGGGTCGAATTCACCCCTCCACTTT TRBV5-1 TRBD1 NA TRBJ1-6 15
CASSYIPGGNEKLFF TGTGCCAGCAGTTACATCCCAGGGGGAAATGAAAAACTGTTTTTT TRBV6-5 TRBD1 once TRBJ1-4 15
CASSITLQRAKNIQYF TGTGCCAGTAGTATAACGTTACAGAGGGCCAAAAACATTCAGTACTTC TRBV19 NA NA TRBJ2-4 16
CASQPPRVRDGYTF TGTGCCAGCCAACCCCCCAGGGTCAGAGATGGCTACACCTTC TRBV27 NA NA TRBJ1-2 14